Here is one TCR beta chain with its context. Data came from immunoSEQ multiplex PCR; TCRdb stores just in-frame clones and leaves some out. The sample lists roughly 24,000 clones; roughly 83% were seen once. The data originate from a study of blood T cell repertoires in COVID-19. Study-level background: T cells, B-cell-depleted T cells, or PBMCs supplied cDNA or gDNA.

Sequencing was performed on peripheral blood. This sequence was found in a man in his 70s with acute or convalescent COVID-19.

CDR3 region: CASSVWRSGSSYEQYF. The CDR3 bases are TGTGCCAGCAGTGTCTGGAGGAGCGGGAGCTCCTACGAGCAGTACTTC. The J gene is TRBJ2-7, the V gene TRBV6-2 or TRBV6-3; 8 bases align to TRBD2. CDR3 size: 16 residues. Looked up from germline, CDR1 is MNHEY and CDR2 is SVGEGT. V was clipped by 5 bases and J by 0 bases; unmatched bases: 9.